These 24 T cell receptor beta chains came from one sample sequenced in a study of Graves' ophthalmopathy and Graves' hyperthyroidism. From RNA, the CDR3 regions of TCR beta chains were amplified and sequenced. The first round was an RT-PCR with HTBI primers, and the second round was a multiplex PCR. A single record per CDR3 protein comes from TCRdb applying MiXCR to the multiplex PCR reads. This table holds about 400,000 distinct CDR3 sequences, about 18% found once. The sample comprised peripheral blood. The receptors were gathered from a woman aged 18 to 35 with Graves' ophthalmopathy.

At least ten counts were recorded for this clonotype. The chain links TRBV12-5 to TRBJ2-2; D unresolved. V lost 3 bases, J lost 2 bases, and 4 bases lay in between. The germline gives CDR1 LGHNT, CDR2 FRNRAP. This CDR3 spans 13 amino acids. The CDR3 loop is CASGFSNTGELFF. The CDR3 DNA reads TGTGCTAGTGGTTTCTCTAACACCGGGGAGCTGTTTTTT.

This clonotype has a count of ten or more. The rearrangement uses TRBV6-2 or TRBV6-3 and TRBJ2-4; D gene ambiguous. V dropped 2 bases and J dropped 5 bases, with 19 bases sitting between them. The CDR3 covers 17 residues. Germline V gene lookup returns CDR1 MNHEY and CDR2 SVGEGT. DNA of the CDR3: TGTGCCAGCAGTTACCCCTTACTCCGACCCACCGAAAACATTCAGTACTTC. Protein product: CASSYPLLRPTENIQYF.

The table lists this clonotype with many counts. The chain recombines TRBV12-3 or TRBV12-4 with TRBJ1-1; D gene uncertain. The CDR3 consists of 14 residues. The V end lost 1 base, the J end lost 3 bases, and 9 bases lay between the germline ends. The CDR3 sequence: CASSLVDEDTEAFF. CDR3 DNA: TGTGCCAGCAGTTTAGTGGATGAGGACACTGAAGCTTTCTTT.

This clonotype has ten or more counts. This chain uses TRBV11-2 with TRBJ2-5; TRBD1 or TRBD2 may be the D gene (6 bases each). CDR1 and CDR2 (germline): SGHAT, FQNNGV. The CDR3 loop spans 17 amino acids. Trimming pared 1 base from V and 4 bases from J, leaving 19 bases between. CDR3: CASSLVGGTGAGETQYF. The DNA for the CDR3 is TGTGCCAGCAGCTTAGTCGGGGGTACGGGGGCAGGAGAGACCCAGTACTTC. Together with reference TRBV11-2 and TRBJ2-5, the CDR3 gives the full variable domain: EAGVAQSPRYKIIEKRQSVAFWCNPISGHATLYWYQQILGQGPKLLIQFQNNGVVDDSQLPKDRFSAERLKGVDSTLKIQPAKLEDSAVYLCASSLVGGTGAGETQYFGPGTRLLVL.

This clonotype was counted ten times or more. V is TRBV6-5 and J is TRBJ2-7; D is unresolved. Trimming stripped 0 bases from V and 2 bases from J, with 11 bases between. This CDR3 contains 15 residues. The germline gives CDR1 MNHEY, CDR2 SVGAGI. The CDR3 reads CASSYSGAGAYEQYF. The CDR3 bases are TGTGCCAGCAGTTACTCGGGTGCAGGTGCCTACGAGCAGTACTTC.

This clonotype was picked up many times. The chain has TRBV7-9 and TRBJ1-1, with D possibly TRBD1 on 5 matching bases. This CDR3 contains 15 residues. Germline CDR1 SEHNR, CDR2 FQNEAQ (reference sequence). V lost 7 bases to trimming and J lost 0 bases, with 15 bases between them. CDR3 nucleotides: TGTGCCAGCACAAATCAGGAGGGGATGAACACTGAAGCTTTCTTT. This translates into CASTNQEGMNTEAFF.

The J gene is TRBJ2-2, the V gene TRBV19; 7 bases match TRBD1. V dropped 4 bases and J dropped 7; count of bases not matched to a gene: 9. From germline, CDR1 is LNHDA and CDR2 SQIVND (reference sequence). The CDR3 extends over 15 amino acids. In DNA, the CDR3 is TGTGCCAGTAGTACGCAGGCTTACAGGGGCGGGGAGCTGTTTTTT. This codes for CASSTQAYRGGELFF.

The V call is TRBV20-1, the J call TRBJ2-7, with D unresolved. CDR1 and CDR2 (germline): DFQATT, SNEGSKA (reference sequence). CDR3 length equals 15 residues. Trimming pared 5 bases from V and 0 bases from J, leaving 17 bases between. For the CDR3, the DNA is TGCAGTGCTCTCCAAGTGAGGTTTTTCTCCTACGAGCAGTACTTC. As protein: CSALQVRFFSYEQYF.

The V and J genes are TRBV6-1 and TRBJ2-7; TRBD2 matches 8 bases. CDR1 and CDR2 from the germline V gene are MNHNS and SASEGT. This CDR3 contains 16 residues. V trimming: 6 bases; J trimming: 5 bases; junction bases outside the gene matches: 15. Here the CDR3 DNA reads TGTGCCAGCAGAAGCTCCGGGGGGGTAGGCGGCGACGAGCAGTACTTC. Residues: CASRSSGGVGGDEQYF.

The table lists this clonotype with many counts. The J gene is TRBJ2-7, the V gene TRBV29-1; either TRBD1 or TRBD2 may supply D (5 bases each). Germline V CDR1 and CDR2: SQVTM, ANQGSEA. The germline V and J ends were trimmed by 4 bases and 2 bases, with 15 bases remaining between them. The CDR3 runs to 14 residues. The CDR3 DNA reads TGCAGCGTTGTGCCCCGGGACGGGCCCTACGAGCAGTACTTC. Translation gives CSVVPRDGPYEQYF.

The chain couples TRBV27 to TRBJ2-7; 7 positions match TRBD1. The CDR3 runs to 14 residues. V trimming: 6 bases; J trimming: 4 bases; junction bases outside the gene matches: 9. Germline loops: CDR1 MNHEY, CDR2 SMNVEV (reference sequence). CDR3: CASRMGQTSYEQYF. The CDR3 DNA sequence: TGTGCCAGCAGAATGGGACAGACTTCATACGAGCAGTACTTC.

This clonotype was recorded many times. The chain joins TRBV6-5 to TRBJ2-7, with D perhaps matching TRBD1 or TRBD2 (5 bases each). The germline gives CDR1 MNHEY, CDR2 SVGAGI. The CDR3 is 13 amino acids. Trimming took 7 bases from V and 2 from J, leaving 12 bases between them. CDR3 coding DNA: TGTGCCAGCACAGAAAGGGGAGCCTACGAGCAGTACTTC. Protein: CASTERGAYEQYF.

In its sample, this clonotype was seen many times. This chain uses TRBV30 with TRBJ1-1, with D unclear. The V end was cut by 2 bases, the J end by 5 bases, with 6 bases between. Germline CDR1 GTSNPN, CDR2 SVGIG (reference sequence). The CDR3 is 11 amino acids. CDR3 DNA: TGTGCCTGGAGTAAAGGTACTGAAGCTTTCTTT. Its translation is CAWSKGTEAFF.

Only a few counts were recorded for this clonotype. The rearrangement joins TRBV6-2 or TRBV6-3 to TRBJ2-7; TRBD2 matches at 9 bases. CDR3 length equals 17 residues. Trimming cost V 1 base and J 3 bases; bases outside gene matches: 10. Germline CDR1 MNHEY, CDR2 SVGEGT. CDR3 sequence (DNA): TGTGCCAGCAGTTACTTCCCGACTAGCGGATTCTTCTACGAGCAGTACTTC. Translated: CASSYFPTSGFFYEQYF.

Ten or more counts support this clonotype. The rearrangement joins TRBV7-8 to TRBJ2-2; 9 nucleotides align to TRBD2. The V segment lost 3 bases and the J segment 1 base; nucleotides outside the gene matches: 12. The germline CDR1 and CDR2 sequences are SGHVS and FQNEAQ. The CDR3 has 19 amino acids. Written as DNA, the CDR3 is TGTGCCAGCAGCTTCGGTGGGTTGGGACTAGCCGAGAACACCGGGGAGCTGTTTTTT. Its protein is CASSFGGLGLAENTGELFF.

A note on this clonotype: One end of the junction fails to match germline, which may point to a read error. CDR3 sequence: CSADRLAGDYEQYF. The CDR3 DNA sequence: TGCAGTGCTGACCGACTAGCGGGAGATTACGAGCAATACTTC. The chain couples TRBV20-1 to TRBJ2-7, with 12 bases lining up with TRBD2. Germline V CDR1 and CDR2: DFQATT, SNEGSKA (reference sequence). CDR3 length: 14 amino acids.

This clonotype was counted at least ten times. This chain joins TRBV5-1 and TRBJ1-3; 9 bases fit TRBD1. Germline V CDR1 and CDR2: SGHRS, YFSETQ. The trim removed 5 bases at V and 7 bases at J, leaving 7 bases unmatched. The CDR3 has 14 amino acids. The CDR3 loop is CASRPTGGRNTIYF. The CDR3 DNA is TGCGCCAGCAGACCAACAGGGGGCCGGAACACCATATATTTT.

This clonotype was seen at least ten times. The V and J genes are TRBV6-4 and TRBJ1-5; D possibly corresponds to TRBD1 (6 bases). Germline-derived CDR1 and CDR2 are MRHNA and SNTAGT. The CDR3 contains 13 residues. The V gene lost 3 bases and the J gene lost 3 bases, with 6 bases spanning the gap. Here the CDR3 reads CASSEGANQPQHF. The CDR3 nucleotides are TGTGCCAGCAGTGAGGGGGCCAATCAGCCCCAGCATTTT.

This clonotype was picked up many times. Its ends do not fully match the called genes, so a read error is possible. The chain uses TRBV11-3 and TRBJ2-7; TRBD2 agrees at 7 bases. Germline assignment: CDR1 SGHNT and CDR2 YENEEA. CDR3 size: 16 residues. This CDR3 is CVSSLVGGENSYEQYF. The CDR3 nucleotides read TGTGTCAGCAGCTTAGTGGGGGGGGAAAACTCCTACGAGCAGTACTTC. The full variable domain, rest sourced from reference TRBV11-3 and TRBJ2-7, is EAGVVQSPRYKIIEKKQPVAFWCNPISGHNTLYWYLQNLGQGPELLIRYENEEAVDDSQLPKDRFSAERLKGVDSTLKIQPAELGDSAVYLCVSSLVGGENSYEQYFGPGTRLTVT.

The CDR3 region has the DNA TGTGCCAGCAGGGCTCTAGCGGGAGGTGAGACCCAGTACTTC. This gives the protein CASRALAGGETQYF. This chain uses TRBV6-1 with TRBJ2-5, with 11 bases that match TRBD2. The CDR3 runs 14 residues. The V segment lost 6 bases and the J segment 5 bases; nucleotides outside the gene matches: 5. Germline values: CDR1 MNHNS, CDR2 SASEGT.

This clonotype was seen repeatedly, ten times or more. V usage is TRBV27 and J usage is TRBJ2-5; 13 bases match TRBD2. Unmatched junction bases numbered 13, after V lost 4 bases and J lost 5 bases. CDR3 length equals 18 residues. CDR1 is MNHEY and CDR2 is SMNVEV in the germline V gene (reference sequence). The CDR3 bases are TGTGCCAGCAGTTCATCAGGACTAGCGGGAGCAGGGGGGGAGACCCAGTACTTC. Protein product: CASSSSGLAGAGGETQYF.

At least ten counts were recorded for this clonotype. The rearrangement joins TRBV6-2 or TRBV6-3 to TRBJ2-2, with 8 bases fitting TRBD2. The germline V gene encodes CDR1 MNHEY and CDR2 SVGEGT. This CDR3 has 15 residues. The ends lost 7 bases at V and 4 bases at J; junction bases unmatched: 8. Here the CDR3 reads CASITSAGVTGELFF. The CDR3 DNA is TGTGCCAGCATCACCTCAGCGGGAGTCACCGGGGAGCTGTTTTTT.

The genes are TRBV5-1 and TRBJ2-6, with D perhaps matching TRBD1 (5 bases). From germline, CDR1 is SGHRS and CDR2 YFSETQ. V lost 1 base and J 2 bases, leaving 7 bases between the germline ends. The CDR3 runs 15 residues. In nucleotides, the CDR3 is TGCGCCAGCAGCTTGACCAGGGCTGGGGCCAACGTCCTGACTTTC. It yields the protein CASSLTRAGANVLTF. Variable domain in full (rest from reference TRBV5-1 and TRBJ2-6): KAGVTQTPRYLIKTRGQQVTLSCSPISGHRSVSWYQQTPGQGLQFLFEYFSETQRNKGNFPGRFSGRQFSNSRSEMNVSTLELGDSALYLCASSLTRAGANVLTFGAGSRLTVL.

At least ten counts were recorded for this clonotype. V gene TRBV30 combines with J gene TRBJ2-3, with D unclear. Germline loops: CDR1 GTSNPN, CDR2 SVGIG (reference sequence). Trimming removed 0 bases at V and 5 bases at J, with 6 bases between. The CDR3 consists of 12 residues. CDR3: CAWSVQGDTQYF. As DNA, the CDR3 is TGTGCCTGGAGTGTACAAGGAGATACGCAGTATTTT. Together with reference TRBV30 and TRBJ2-3, the CDR3 gives the full variable domain: SQTIHQWPATLVQPVGSPLSLECTVEGTSNPNLYWYRQAAGRGLQLLFYSVGIGQISSEVPQNLSASRPQDRQFILSSKKLLLSDSGFYLCAWSVQGDTQYFGPGTRLTVL.